The clone carrying this T cell receptor beta chain was counted a few times. As yet, its antigen is unknown. TCRdb redid the calling of the 5' RACE reads with MiXCR, one entry per CDR3 protein. This table holds around 320,000 distinct CDR3 sequences, around 8.6% found once. Germline CDR1 and CDR2: KGHDR and SFDVKD. The CDR3 has 13 residues. V was clipped by 2 bases and J by 10 bases, with 11 bases between them. These data belong to a study of T cells after yellow fever vaccination. Notes on the study in general: Contaminants from the bulk population, in the form of abundant clonotypes, could be found in FACS-sorted repertoires.

This chain connects TRBV24-1 to TRBJ2-1; no definite D call. The starting material was CD4+ T cells sorted from PBMCs, obtained 5 days after the yellow fever booster vaccination. The receptor was derived from a man younger than 30 who received the YFV17D yellow fever vaccine. CDR3 region: CATSDSRLGEQFF. The CDR3 DNA reads as TGTGCCACCAGTGATTCCCGTTTGGGAGAGCAGTTCTTC.